The 18 T cell receptor beta chains given below trace back to one sample, sequenced in a study of shared clonotypes between healthy human individuals (dated by TCRdb to 2020 to 2022). Library preparation used the immunoSEQ multiplex PCR assay. TCRdb took this table from immuneACCESS and kept in-frame rearrangements with V and J called. Such tables lack part of the clones; where checked against another copy, unresolved V genes explain under half of the gap, and the rest is unexplained. The table for this sample lists about 1,500,000 clones; roughly 96% of them were counted only once. The ten most abundant clones make up roughly 1.2% of the sample. Specimen: naive CD4+ T cells sorted from blood. Taken with the paper, the label for cell subset or site translates to: CD45RA+ positively selected. Receptors were obtained from a man younger than 40 in good health.

The V call is TRBV28, the J call TRBJ1-2; TRBD1 matches at 9 bases. V gave up 9 bases and J gave up 7 bases; unmatched junction bases: 18. Germline V gives CDR1 MDHEN, CDR2 SYDVKM. The CDR3 has 16 amino acids. The CDR3 nucleotides are TGTGCCAGTAGATTCCGCCCCGGGACAGGGCTTTTTGGCTACACCTTC. The encoded protein is CASRFRPGTGLFGYTF.

This chain uses TRBV28 with TRBJ1-5; D is unclear. The CDR3 extends over 14 amino acids. V was shortened by 6 bases and J by 4 bases, with 13 bases between the two germline ends. The germline CDR1 and CDR2 sequences are MDHEN and SYDVKM. The CDR3 protein is CASRTGPENQPQHF. The CDR3 nucleotides read TGTGCCAGCAGAACCGGGCCCGAAAATCAGCCCCAGCATTTT.

This clone occurred once. The chain links TRBV6-5 to TRBJ1-1, with D perhaps matching TRBD1 (6 bases). V was cut by 10 bases and J by 1 base, with 13 bases left in between. This CDR3 has 13 residues. Per germline, CDR1 MNHEY and CDR2 SVGAGI. CDR3 region: CATLKTGNTEAFF. DNA of the CDR3: TGTGCCACCCTTAAGACAGGGAACACTGAAGCTTTCTTT.

This sequence joins TRBV4-2 and TRBJ2-7; a possible D gene is TRBD2 (6 bases). CDR3 length: 16 residues. Germline loops: CDR1 LGHNA, CDR2 YNFKEQ. The V and J ends lost 2 bases and 0 bases respectively, with 14 bases between them. The chain's CDR3 is CASSQNLGEASYEQYF. Written as DNA, the CDR3 is TGTGCCAGCAGCCAAAATCTGGGGGAGGCCTCCTACGAGCAGTACTTC.

The chain uses TRBV7-8 and TRBJ1-3; no firm D call. V lost 1 base and J 1 base, leaving 11 bases between the germline ends. CDR3 length equals 16 residues. The germline V gene has CDR1 SGHVS and CDR2 FQNEAQ. CDR3 in amino acids: CASSLGEMLSGNTIYF. DNA of the CDR3: TGTGCCAGCAGCTTAGGGGAGATGTTGTCTGGAAACACCATATATTTT.

The rearrangement uses TRBV5-1 and TRBJ2-2, with D hard to call. Germline assignment: CDR1 SGHRS and CDR2 YFSETQ. The CDR3 is made up of 15 amino acids. Trimming left V 3 bases short and J 0 bases short, with 9 bases between. CDR3 loop: CASSSDRTNTGELFF. CDR3 in DNA: TGCGCCAGCAGCTCGGATCGGACGAACACCGGGGAGCTGTTTTTT.

Notes on this clone: In the same sample, other DNA sequences code for this CDR3. The chain employs TRBV28 and TRBJ2-1; 7 bases are shared with TRBD2. After removal of 2 bases from V and 3 bases from J, the junction contained 4 bases not matched to a gene. Germline V gene sequence: CDR1 MDHEN, CDR2 SYDVKM. This CDR3 region has 15 residues. CDR3 coding DNA: TGTGCCAGCAGTTTACCCTCGGGGGGCTACAATGAGCAGTTCTTC. Residues: CASSLPSGGYNEQFF.

The chain links TRBV10-2 to TRBJ1-1, with D hard to call. The CDR3 has 11 amino acids. Per the germline V gene, CDR1 is WSHSY and CDR2 is SAAADI. Trimming took off 1 base at V and 7 bases at J, with 4 bases between the two ends. The CDR3 protein is CASSELVEAFF. As DNA, the CDR3 is TGCGCCAGCAGTGAGTTGGTTGAAGCTTTCTTT.

J is TRBJ1-2 and V is TRBV6-4, with D perhaps matching TRBD1 (6 bases). V was pared by 6 bases and J by 3 bases, with 11 bases between. There are 13 residues in the CDR3. Per the germline V gene, CDR1 is MRHNA and CDR2 is SNTAGT. The CDR3 protein is CASSRGGDYGYTF. The CDR3 nucleotides read TGTGCCAGCAGCAGGGGTGGTGACTATGGCTACACCTTC.

The chain combines TRBV19 with TRBJ2-5, with a possible D match to TRBD1 (6 bases). Germline lookup yields CDR1 LNHDA and CDR2 SQIVND (reference sequence). Trimming took 5 bases from V and 5 from J, leaving 21 bases between them. CDR3 size: 16 residues. The CDR3 DNA reads TGTGCCAGTAGTTTCCTCCCCCAGGGGATGGGGGAGACCCAGTACTTC. It codes for CASSFLPQGMGETQYF.

The gene calls are TRBV5-4 and TRBJ2-1; maybe TRBD2 (6 bases). CDR3 length: 15 residues. V lost 4 bases and J 6 bases, leaving 17 bases between the germline ends. Germline-derived CDR1 and CDR2 are SGHNT and YYREEE (reference sequence). The DNA of the CDR3 is TGTGCCAGCAGCCCCTCAGGTGGGGGGTTCAATGAGCAGTTCTTC. Translation gives CASSPSGGGFNEQFF.

The V and J genes are TRBV19 and TRBJ1-4; D gene uncertain. CDR3 length equals 14 residues. Between the trimmed V and J ends, which lost 3 bases and 7 bases, there was a span of 12 bases. Germline V lookup: CDR1 LNHDA, CDR2 SQIVND (reference sequence). CDR3 sequence reads: CASSISGSGEKLFF. For the CDR3, the DNA is TGTGCCAGTAGTATCTCCGGGAGCGGTGAAAAACTGTTTTTT.

The V and J genes are TRBV18 and TRBJ1-1; D gene uncertain. The CDR3 is 17 residues long. Germline CDR1 is KGHSH and CDR2 is LQKENI. Trimming shortened V by 3 bases and J by 2 bases, and 19 bases separated the two germline ends. The CDR3 nucleotides read TGTGCCAGCTCACCTAACAGTCCAACACTAACTAACACTGAAGCTTTCTTT. Translating it yields CASSPNSPTLTNTEAFF.

V is TRBV10-3 and J is TRBJ1-1; the D is unclear. The V and J ends lost 4 bases and 0 bases respectively, with 9 bases between them. The CDR3 is 14 residues long. The germline gives CDR1 ENHRY, CDR2 SYGVKD. This chain's CDR3 is CAISGLSMNTEAFF. The CDR3 coding sequence is TGTGCCATCAGTGGGTTGTCGATGAACACTGAAGCTTTCTTT.

The rearrangement joins TRBV7-2 to TRBJ1-3; 8 positions agree with TRBD1. The CDR3 extends over 15 amino acids. Germline CDR1 and CDR2: SGHTA and FQGNSA. J was trimmed by 2 bases and V by 5 bases; bases with no gene match: 5. CDR3 nucleotides: TGTGCCAGCAGCATACCGACAGGGGCTGGAAACACCATATATTTT. Its protein product is CASSIPTGAGNTIYF.

The chain employs TRBV18 and TRBJ1-3; tentative D call: TRBD1 (5 bases). CDR3 length equals 18 residues. Trimming removed 1 base from V and 5 bases from J, with 21 bases in between. CDR1 is KGHSH and CDR2 is LQKENI in the germline V gene. CDR3 nucleotide sequence: TGTGCCAGCTCACCACTTGGTGAGGGGACTCCGACAAGAAACACCATATATTTT. The encoded protein is CASSPLGEGTPTRNTIYF.

The chain links TRBV15 to TRBJ2-7, with D maybe TRBD2 (6 bases). This CDR3 region has 14 residues. The germline gives CDR1 LNHNV, CDR2 YYDKDF (reference sequence). Trimming pared 3 bases from V and 5 bases from J, leaving 14 bases between. CDR3 region: CATSSLSSVHEQYF. The CDR3 DNA follows: TGTGCCACCAGCAGCCTTTCTAGCGTCCACGAGCAGTACTTC.

This chain connects TRBV27 to TRBJ2-1, with 7 bases lining up with TRBD2. This CDR3 spans 18 amino acids. The germline V gene has CDR1 MNHEY and CDR2 SMNVEV (reference sequence). J lost 0 bases, V lost 0 bases, and 8 bases had no gene match. Here the CDR3 DNA reads TGTGCCAGCAGTTTATCCTGGCGGGAGTACAGCTCCTACAATGAGCAGTTCTTC. Its protein product is CASSLSWREYSSYNEQFF.